The entry below gives a single TCR beta chain sequence along with its context. Germline loops: CDR1 LNHDA, CDR2 SQIVND (reference sequence). V gave up 10 bases and J gave up 7 bases; unmatched junction bases: 9. This CDR3 has 13 amino acids. The repertoire was sequenced with immunoSEQ multiplex PCR; TCRdb's copy has only in-frame clones and lacks some. The table lists a few hundred thousand clones, around four fifths of them singletons, with about 4.8% in the top ten. This sample stems from a study of blood T cell repertoires in COVID-19. Study in general: The United States, Italy and Spain were the sources of the acute and convalescent COVID-19 samples.

Sequenced input: PBMCs or T cells enriched from blood (not recorded which). This sequence joins TRBV19 and TRBJ2-1, with 8 bases identical to TRBD2. This clonotype was sampled from a woman between 50 and 59 years old who had recovered from COVID-19. DNA of the CDR3: TGTGCCACGGGACGGGGGGGCCAAAATGAGCAGTTCTTC. This encodes CATGRGGQNEQFF.